Listed below are T cell receptor beta chains from one sample, sequenced in a study of blood T cell repertoires in COVID-19. Repertoires were generated with immunoSEQ multiplex PCR, while TCRdb's copy carries only in-frame clones and drops some. The table records roughly 170,000 clones, around 85% of them present only once. Sequenced input: PBMCs or T cells enriched from blood (not recorded which). The receptors stem from a woman aged 40 to 50 with acute COVID-19. The CDR3 runs from the conserved cysteine through the conserved F or W.

TRBV6-5	TRBJ1-2	14	CASRATGGHYGYTF
TRBV7-2	TRBJ2-1	15	CASTPLARSYNEQFF
TRBV11-2	TRBJ2-2	16	CASSSRLQGSTGELFF
TRBV5-5	TRBJ1-4	14	CASSLGREVEKLFF
TRBV4-1	TRBJ2-1	16	CASSQEGQRFYNEQFF
TRBV7-6	TRBJ1-1	16	CASSLETGGWETEAFF
TRBV6-4	TRBJ2-3	15	CASPTGGQQTDTQYF
TRBV11-2	TRBJ1-2	14	CASSLGAGGYLYTF
TRBV28	TRBJ1-2	13	CASSQDRLYGYTF
TRBV5-4	TRBJ2-1	15	CASSSPGTRDNEQFF
TRBV7-9	TRBJ1-2	15	CASSPILGTGFGYTF
TRBV5-1	TRBJ2-2	16	CASSLARAGNTGELFF
TRBV30	TRBJ2-7	13	CACLGTGVHEQYF
TRBV6-1	TRBJ1-2	15	CASSDLRGRDYGYTF
TRBV15	TRBJ2-2	18	CATSSWGWDSAATGELFF
TRBV19	TRBJ1-2	16	CASSITVDRANYGYTF
TRBV2	TRBJ2-7	18	CASSGSAAWSAWTYEQYF
TRBV3-1/TRBV3-2	TRBJ2-1	15	CASSLRRAPYNEQFF
TRBV7-2	TRBJ2-4	16	CASSPTSGRAKNIQYF
TRBV6-5	TRBJ1-2	13	CASSYRGVGGYTF
TRBV5-6	TRBJ2-3	11	CASSLRDTQYF
TRBV27	TRBJ1-1	14	CASSWGGMNTEAFF
TRBV5-4	TRBJ2-2	15	CASSLSPERAGELFF
TRBV30	TRBJ2-5	12	CAWSRGGETQYF
TRBV10-3	TRBJ2-7	16	CAISEPPGQGSYEQYF
TRBV11-2	TRBJ2-7	12	CASSPDAGEQYF
TRBV7-2	TRBJ1-2	18	CASSSPGTPEAVNYGYTF
TRBV28	TRBJ1-2	12	CASSAARLYYTF
TRBV5-6	TRBJ1-3	14	CASSLQISGNTIYF
TRBV7-9	TRBJ2-1	11	CASTGGHEQFF
TRBV27	TRBJ1-2	13	CASRYAGGYGYTF
TRBV19	TRBJ1-5	13	CASSKQVAQPQHF
TRBV7-8	TRBJ2-3	15	CASSGGGSKGNTQYF
TRBV19	TRBJ1-5	17	CASRTNRDRGPGGPQHF
TRBV11-3	TRBJ2-5	13	CASSQLTGETQYF